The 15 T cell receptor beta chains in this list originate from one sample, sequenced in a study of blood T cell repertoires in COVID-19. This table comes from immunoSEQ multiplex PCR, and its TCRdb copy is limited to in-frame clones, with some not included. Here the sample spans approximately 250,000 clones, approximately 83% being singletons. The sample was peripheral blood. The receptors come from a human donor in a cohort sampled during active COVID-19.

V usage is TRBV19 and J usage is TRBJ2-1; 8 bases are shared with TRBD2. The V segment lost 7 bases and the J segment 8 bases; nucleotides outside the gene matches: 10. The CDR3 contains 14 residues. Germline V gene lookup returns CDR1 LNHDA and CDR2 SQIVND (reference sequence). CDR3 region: CASTEVAGIHEQFF. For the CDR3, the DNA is TGTGCCAGTACCGAAGTAGCGGGAATCCATGAGCAGTTCTTC.

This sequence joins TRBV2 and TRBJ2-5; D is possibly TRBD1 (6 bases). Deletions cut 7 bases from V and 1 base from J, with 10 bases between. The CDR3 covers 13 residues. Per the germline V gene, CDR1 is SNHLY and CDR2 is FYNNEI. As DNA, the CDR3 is TGTGCCAGCACCGGGACATTCCAAGAGACCCAGTACTTC. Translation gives CASTGTFQETQYF.

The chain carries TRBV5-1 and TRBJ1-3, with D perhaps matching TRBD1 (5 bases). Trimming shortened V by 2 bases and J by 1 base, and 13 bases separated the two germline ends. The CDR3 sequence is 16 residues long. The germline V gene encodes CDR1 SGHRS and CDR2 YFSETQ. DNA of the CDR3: TGCGCCAGCAGCTTCCAAGAAGGGGCATCTGGAAACACCATATATTTT. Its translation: CASSFQEGASGNTIYF.

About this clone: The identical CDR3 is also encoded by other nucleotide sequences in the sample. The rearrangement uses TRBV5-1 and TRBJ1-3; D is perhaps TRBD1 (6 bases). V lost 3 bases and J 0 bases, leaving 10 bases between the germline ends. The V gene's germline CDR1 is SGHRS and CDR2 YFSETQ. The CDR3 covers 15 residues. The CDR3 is CASSSQGISGNTIYF. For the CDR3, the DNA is TGCGCCAGCAGCTCACAGGGAATCTCTGGAAACACCATATATTTT.

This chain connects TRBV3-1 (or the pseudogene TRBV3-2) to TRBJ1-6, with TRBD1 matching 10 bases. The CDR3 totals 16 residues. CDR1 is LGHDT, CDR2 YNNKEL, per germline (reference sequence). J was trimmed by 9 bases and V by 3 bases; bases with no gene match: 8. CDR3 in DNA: TGTGCCAGCAGCCAGGGGACAGGGGATGGGTTTTCACCCCTCCACTTT. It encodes CASSQGTGDGFSPLHF.

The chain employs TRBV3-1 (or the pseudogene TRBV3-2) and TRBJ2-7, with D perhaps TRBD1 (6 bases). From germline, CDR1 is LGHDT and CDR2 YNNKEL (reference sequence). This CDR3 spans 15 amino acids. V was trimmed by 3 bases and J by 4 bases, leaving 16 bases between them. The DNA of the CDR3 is TGTGCCAGCAGCCAGGGGACAAGGGAGCCTTACGAGCAGTACTTC. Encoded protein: CASSQGTREPYEQYF.

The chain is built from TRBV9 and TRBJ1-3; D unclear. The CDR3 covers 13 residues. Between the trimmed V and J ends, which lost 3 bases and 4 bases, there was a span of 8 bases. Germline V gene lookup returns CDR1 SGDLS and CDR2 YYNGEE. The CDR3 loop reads CASSARLGNTIYF. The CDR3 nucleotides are TGTGCCAGCAGCGCCAGGCTGGGAAACACCATATATTTT.

This chain's CDR3 is CASSLGLAGVRRSNTGELFF. CDR3 coding DNA: TGTGCCAGCAGCCTAGGACTAGCGGGGGTCCGTCGTTCGAACACCGGGGAGCTGTTTTTT. The chain recombines TRBV7-6 with TRBJ2-2; 13 positions agree with TRBD2. V lost 5 bases and J lost 0; bases outside the gene matches: 12. The germline V gene has CDR1 SGHVS and CDR2 FNYEAQ. The CDR3 is made up of 20 amino acids.

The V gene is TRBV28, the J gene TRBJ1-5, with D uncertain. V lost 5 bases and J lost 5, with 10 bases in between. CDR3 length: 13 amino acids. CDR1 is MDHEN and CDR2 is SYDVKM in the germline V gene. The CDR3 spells CASSGQVDQPQHF. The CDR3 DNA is TGTGCCAGCAGTGGGCAGGTGGATCAGCCCCAGCATTTT.

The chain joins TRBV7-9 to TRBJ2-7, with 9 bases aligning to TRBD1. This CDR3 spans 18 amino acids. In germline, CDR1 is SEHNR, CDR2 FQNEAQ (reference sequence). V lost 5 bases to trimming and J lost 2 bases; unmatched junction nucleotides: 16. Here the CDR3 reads CASSPARGATGGAYEQYF. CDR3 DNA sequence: TGTGCCAGCAGCCCCGCCAGAGGTGCGACAGGGGGTGCCTACGAGCAGTACTTC.

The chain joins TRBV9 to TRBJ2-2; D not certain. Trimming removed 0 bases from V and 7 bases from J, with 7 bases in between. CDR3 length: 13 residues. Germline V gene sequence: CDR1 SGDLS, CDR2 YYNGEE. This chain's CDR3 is CASSVATVGELFF. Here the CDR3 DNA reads TGTGCCAGCAGCGTAGCTACGGTCGGGGAGCTGTTTTTT.

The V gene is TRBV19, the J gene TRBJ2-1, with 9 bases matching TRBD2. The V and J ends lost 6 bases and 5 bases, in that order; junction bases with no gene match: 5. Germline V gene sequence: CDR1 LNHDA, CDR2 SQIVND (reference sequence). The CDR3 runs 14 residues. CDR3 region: CASSRLADHNEQFF. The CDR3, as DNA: TGTGCCAGTAGCCGACTAGCGGACCACAATGAGCAGTTCTTC.

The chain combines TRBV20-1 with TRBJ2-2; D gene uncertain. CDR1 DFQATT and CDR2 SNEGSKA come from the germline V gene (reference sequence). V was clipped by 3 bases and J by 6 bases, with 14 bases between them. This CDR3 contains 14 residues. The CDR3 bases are TGCAGTGCTAGTCGCACCCGGGTAGCCGGGGAGCTGTTTTTT. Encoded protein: CSASRTRVAGELFF.

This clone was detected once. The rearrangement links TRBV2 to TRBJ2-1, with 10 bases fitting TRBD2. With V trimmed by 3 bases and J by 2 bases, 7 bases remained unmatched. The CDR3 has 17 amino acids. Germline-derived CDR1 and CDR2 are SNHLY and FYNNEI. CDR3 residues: CASSDPLAGAPYNEQFF. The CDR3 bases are TGTGCCAGCAGTGATCCCCTAGCGGGAGCCCCCTACAATGAGCAGTTCTTC.

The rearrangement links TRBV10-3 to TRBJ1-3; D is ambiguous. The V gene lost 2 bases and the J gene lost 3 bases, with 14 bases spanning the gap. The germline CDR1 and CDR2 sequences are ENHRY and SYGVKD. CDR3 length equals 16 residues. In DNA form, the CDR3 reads TGTGCCATCAGTGAGCCGATTGACACCTTTGGAAACACCATATATTTT. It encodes CAISEPIDTFGNTIYF.